This T cell receptor (beta chain) comes out of a study of beta chain features in type 1 diabetes. Looking at the study overall: Patients did not differ from healthy donors in age, gender or cell yield. Findings and limits, study-wide: Short templates might get an advantage during PCR, and this would be equal in patients and controls. All four CD4+ subsets of Type 1 diabetes patients contained TCRB CDR3s that were moderately but significantly shorter. The naive, central memory and Treg TCRB repertoires showed an apparent similarity that was greater among patients than among healthy donors.

A remark on this clone: Its antigen is not known.

Isolated RNA was reverse transcribed in full, so expressed TCRB transcripts were sequenced. TCRdb's table, derived via immunoSEQ multiplex PCR, lists solely in-frame clones and lacks some. The repertoire includes 50,000 or so clones, roughly 41% of them detected once, and 1.4% sits in the top ten. The CDR3 is made up of 17 amino acids. The germline V gene encodes CDR1 LNHDA and CDR2 SQIVND (reference sequence). Trimming removed 6 bases from V and 9 bases from J; junction bases left unmatched: 15. The sample taken for sequencing was Tregs from blood. The TCR comes from a man aged 25-40 years with type 1 diabetes. The chain recombines TRBV19 with TRBJ2-1; the match to TRBD2 covers 12 bases. The CDR3 nucleotides are TGTGCCAGTAGCCTGACTAGCGGGAGTCTTAGAGGGGGTGAGCAGTTCTTC. Translation gives CASSLTSGSLRGGEQFF. The whole variable domain, remainder taken from reference TRBV19 and TRBJ2-1, is DGGITQSPKYLFRKEGQNVTLSCEQNLNHDAMYWYRQDPGQGLRLIYYSQIVNDFQKGDIAEGYSVSREKKESFPLTVTSAQKNPTAFYLCASSLTSGSLRGGEQFFGPGTRLTVL.